Below are 5 T cell receptor beta chains sequenced from a single sample in a study of T cells in Graves' hyperthyroidism and ophthalmopathy. RNA transcripts served as the template for amplifying TCR beta CDR3 regions. An initial round of RT-PCR targeting the TCR CDR3 relied on the HTBI primer set. TCRdb independently ran MiXCR on the multiplex PCR reads; one entry per CDR3 protein. The sample shows some 500,000 distinct CDR3 sequences, approximately 25% of them seen only once. The material sequenced was blood. The receptors shown here come from a woman in her twenties or thirties with Graves' ophthalmopathy.

This clonotype came up many times. The rearrangement joins TRBV20-1 to TRBJ2-5; 8 bases agree with TRBD2. This CDR3 comprises 15 residues. Unmatched junction bases numbered 4, after V lost 0 bases and J lost 1 base. Germline V CDR1 and CDR2: DFQATT, SNEGSKA (reference sequence). This CDR3 is CSARDGSGVQETQYF. The CDR3 nucleotides are TGCAGTGCTAGAGATGGTAGCGGGGTCCAAGAGACCCAGTACTTC.

This clonotype was observed many times. The chain carries TRBV6-5 and TRBJ1-1; D remains unclear. The CDR3 has 16 residues. The germline V and J ends were trimmed by 2 bases and 0 bases, with 13 bases remaining between them. Per the germline V gene, CDR1 is MNHEY and CDR2 is SVGAGI. CDR3 coding DNA: TGTGCCAGCAGTTACCAAACCTCAATGATGAACACTGAAGCTTTCTTT. Protein: CASSYQTSMMNTEAFF.

This clonotype was seen ten or more times. For the CDR3, the DNA is TGTGCCAGCAGCGTAGGCCCAGGGATCTACGAGCAGTACTTC. Protein product: CASSVGPGIYEQYF. The chain is built from TRBV9 and TRBJ2-7; perhaps TRBD1 as D (5 bases). V lost 0 bases and J lost 3, with 10 bases in between. CDR1 SGDLS and CDR2 YYNGEE come from the germline V gene. The CDR3 totals 14 residues. The complete variable domain, with remaining parts taken from reference TRBV9 and TRBJ2-7, reads DSGVTQTPKHLITATGQRVTLRCSPRSGDLSVYWYQQSLDQGLQFLIQYYNGEERAKGNILERFSAQQFPDLHSELNLSSLELGDSALYFCASSVGPGIYEQYFGPGTRLTVT.

The V gene is TRBV11-2, the J gene TRBJ2-5; 9 nucleotides line up with TRBD1. Germline V gives CDR1 SGHAT, CDR2 FQNNGV. This CDR3 is built from 15 residues. The trim removed 7 bases at V and 5 bases at J, leaving 11 bases unmatched. In DNA form, the CDR3 reads TGTGCCAGCACCCTGGGGGGGACAGGGTACGAGACCCAGTACTTC. This sequence encodes CASTLGGTGYETQYF.

This clonotype was detected many times. V and J are TRBV30 and TRBJ1-5; TRBD1 is a possible D gene (6 bases). The CDR3 length is 14 residues. Between the trimmed V and J ends, which lost 5 bases and 5 bases, there was a span of 16 bases. Germline-derived CDR1 and CDR2 are GTSNPN and SVGIG (reference sequence). The CDR3 region is CAWAGQGVHQPQHF. Written as DNA, the CDR3 is TGTGCCTGGGCGGGACAAGGGGTCCATCAGCCCCAGCATTTT.